This record covers a single TCR beta chain. Its antigen is undetermined. It was with 60 Vbeta and 13 Jbeta primers that the PCR ran. Generated by immunoSEQ multiplex PCR, the TCRdb table keeps only in-frame clones and is missing some. The sample shows fewer than 150,000 clones, 55% to 80% of them seen only once. These data originate in a study of cytomegalovirus exposure and HLA in healthy donors. Overall study findings and caveats: When the data were analyzed later, several of the most significant clusters appeared to be linked to common viral pathogens. Of the V segments, some could not be distinguished, including TRBV6-2 and TRBV6-3, and were excluded. Whilst most TCR sequences proved rare, a subset of public TCRs occurred across many donors.

Germline V gives CDR1 SNHLY, CDR2 FYNNEI. Trimming cost V 6 bases and J 3 bases, with 15 bases left between them. The CDR3 sequence is 14 residues long. Specimen: PBMCs. The receptor comes from a human donor in good health. V is TRBV2 and J is TRBJ2-7; weak D call: TRBD1 (5 bases). This CDR3 reads CASRFRTTDYEQYF. The DNA for the CDR3 is TGTGCCAGCAGGTTTCGGACAACGGACTACGAGCAGTACTTC.